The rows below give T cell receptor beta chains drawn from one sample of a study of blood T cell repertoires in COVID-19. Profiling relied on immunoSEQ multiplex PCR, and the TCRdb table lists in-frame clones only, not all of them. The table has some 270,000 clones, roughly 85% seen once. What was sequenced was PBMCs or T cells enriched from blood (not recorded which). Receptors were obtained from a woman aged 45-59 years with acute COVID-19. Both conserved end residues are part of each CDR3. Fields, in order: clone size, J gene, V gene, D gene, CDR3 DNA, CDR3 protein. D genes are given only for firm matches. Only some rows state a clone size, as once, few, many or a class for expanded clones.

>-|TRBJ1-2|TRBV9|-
TGTGCCAGCAGCCAAGGGGCAGGGGACGTCTATGGCTACACCTTC
CASSQGAGDVYGYTF
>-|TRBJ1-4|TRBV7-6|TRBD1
TGTGCCAGCAGCTTAGCCGGGACAGGGGGAGGAAAACTGTTTTTT
CASSLAGTGGGKLFF
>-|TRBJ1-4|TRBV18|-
TGTGCCAGCTCACCACTTCAAAATGAAAAACTGTTTTTT
CASSPLQNEKLFF
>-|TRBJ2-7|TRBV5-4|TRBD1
TGTGCCAGCAGCCGAGAGACAGGGCTCGAGCAGTACTTC
CASSRETGLEQYF
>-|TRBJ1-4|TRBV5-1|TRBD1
TGCGCCAGCAGCCAACAGACAGGGTTTAGTGAAAAACTGTTTTTT
CASSQQTGFSEKLFF
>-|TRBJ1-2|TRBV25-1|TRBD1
TGTGCCAGCAGCGACGGGACAGTATCTTCTAACTATGGCTACACCTTC
CASSDGTVSSNYGYTF
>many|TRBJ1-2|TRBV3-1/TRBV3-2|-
TGTGCCAGCAGCCAAGTGGGGGCGGCTAACTATGGCTACACCTTC
CASSQVGAANYGYTF
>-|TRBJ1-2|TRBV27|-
TGTGCCAGCAGCCCGGACAGACCTGTGATCTATGGCTACACCTTC
CASSPDRPVIYGYTF
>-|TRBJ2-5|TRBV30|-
TGTGCCTGGAGTCTAGGGGGAGGGGAAGAGACCCAGTACTTC
CAWSLGGGEETQYF
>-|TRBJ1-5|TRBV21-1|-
TGTGCCAGCAGCTCGCGGCAGGGAAATAGCAATCAGCCCCAGCATTTT
CASSSRQGNSNQPQHF
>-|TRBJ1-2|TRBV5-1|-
TGCGCCAGCAGCCCCCAGCAGGGGCCTAACTACACCTTC
CASSPQQGPNYTF
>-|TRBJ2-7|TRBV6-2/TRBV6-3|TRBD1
TGTGCCAGCAGTTTGGACAGGGGACACGAGCAGTACTTC
CASSLDRGHEQYF
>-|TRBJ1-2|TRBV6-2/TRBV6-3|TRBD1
TGTGCCAGCAACCCCGACAGGGCAACTGGCTACACCTTC
CASNPDRATGYTF
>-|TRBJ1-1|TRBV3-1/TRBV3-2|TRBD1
TGTGCCAGCAGCCAAGAGAGGGGGCTGAACACTGAAGCTTTCTTT
CASSQERGLNTEAFF
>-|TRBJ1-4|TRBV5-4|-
TGTGCCAGCAGCTTGGTACGAGATGCAACTAATGAAAAACTGTTTTTT
CASSLVRDATNEKLFF
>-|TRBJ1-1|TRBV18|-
TGTGCCAGCTCACCAGGGGCGGGGGATAACACTGAAGCTTTCTTT
CASSPGAGDNTEAFF
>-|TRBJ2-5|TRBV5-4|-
TGTGCCAGCAGCTTGGAACTAATCGGGGAGACCCAGTACTTC
CASSLELIGETQYF
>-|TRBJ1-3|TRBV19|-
TGTGCCAGTAGTGAGACAGGTGGAAACACCATATATTTT
CASSETGGNTIYF
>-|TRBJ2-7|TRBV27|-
TGTGCCAGCAGTTCAGGGGCCGAGCAGTACTTC
CASSSGAEQYF
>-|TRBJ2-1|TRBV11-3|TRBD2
TGTGCCAGCAGCCCTTCCGGACTAGCGGCTTACAATGAGCAGTTCTTC
CASSPSGLAAYNEQFF
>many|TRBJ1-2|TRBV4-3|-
TGCGCCAGCAGCCAAGGTCGGGGGGCTAGCTATGGCTACACCTTC
CASSQGRGASYGYTF
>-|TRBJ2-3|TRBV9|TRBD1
TGTGCCAGCAGTTACGGACAGGGGGTAGGCACAGATACGCAGTATTTT
CASSYGQGVGTDTQYF
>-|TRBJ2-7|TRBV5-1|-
TGCGCCAGCAGCTTGGACGGGGGGCCTTTCTACGAGCAGTACTTC
CASSLDGGPFYEQYF
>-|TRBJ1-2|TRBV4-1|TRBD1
TGCGCCAGCAGCCACCCGGGACAGGGGCCCAATGGCTACACCTTC
CASSHPGQGPNGYTF
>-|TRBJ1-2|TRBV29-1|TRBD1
TGCAGCGCGACCGAACAGGGGGCTGCGTATGGCTACACCTTC
CSATEQGAAYGYTF
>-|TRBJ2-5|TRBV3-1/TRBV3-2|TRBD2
TGTGCCAGCAGCCAACATCTAGCGGGGGGGCCAGGGACCCAGTACTTC
CASSQHLAGGPGTQYF
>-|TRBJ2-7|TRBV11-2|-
TGTGCCAGCAGCTTGATGGACAGTGGCTACGAGCAGTACTTC
CASSLMDSGYEQYF
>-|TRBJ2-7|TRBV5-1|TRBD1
TGCGCCAGCAGCCCCCGACAGGGAACCTACGAGCAGTACTTC
CASSPRQGTYEQYF
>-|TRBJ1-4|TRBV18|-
TGTGCCAGCTCACCACCGGGGGGTAATGAAAAACTGTTTTTT
CASSPPGGNEKLFF
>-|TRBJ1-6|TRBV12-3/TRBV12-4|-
TGTGCCAGCAGTTCCAGGGAGGATTCACCCCTCCACTTT
CASSSREDSPLHF
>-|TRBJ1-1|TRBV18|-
TGTGCCAGCTCACCACCATCAATGAACACTGAAGCTTTCTTT
CASSPPSMNTEAFF
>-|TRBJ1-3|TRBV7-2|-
TGTGCCAGCAGCCCCCAGACTTTCTCTGGAAACACCATATATTTT
CASSPQTFSGNTIYF
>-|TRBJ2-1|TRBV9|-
TGTGCCAGCAGCGTAGACGGGACTCTTCATAATGAGCAGTTCTTC
CASSVDGTLHNEQFF
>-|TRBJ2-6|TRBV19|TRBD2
TGTGCCAGTACCGACGGGGGGGCGAGCGGGGCCAACGTCCTGACTTTC
CASTDGGASGANVLTF
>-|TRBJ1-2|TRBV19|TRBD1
TGTGCCAGTAGAGGGACAGGTTTAGTCGGCTACACCTTC
CASRGTGLVGYTF
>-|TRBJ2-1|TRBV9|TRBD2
TGTGCCAGCAGCGTAAGTTTGCGGGAGACCTACAATGAGCAGTTCTTC
CASSVSLRETYNEQFF
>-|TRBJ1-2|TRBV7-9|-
TGTGCCAGCAGCCCCGACGTGAGGAACGGAGGCTACACCTTC
CASSPDVRNGGYTF
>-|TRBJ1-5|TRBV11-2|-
TGTGCCAGCAGCTCCTGGGACTCCAATCAGCCCCAGCATTTT
CASSSWDSNQPQHF
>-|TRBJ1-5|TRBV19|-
TGTGCCAGTAGTATTCAGGGTAACAATCAGCCCCAGCATTTT
CASSIQGNNQPQHF
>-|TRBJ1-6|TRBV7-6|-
TGTGCCAGCTCGGGGGGACTCTTCAATTCACCCCTCCACTTT
CASSGGLFNSPLHF
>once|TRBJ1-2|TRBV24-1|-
TGTGCCACCAGTTCCAACAGGATTAACTATGGCTACACCTTC
CATSSNRINYGYTF
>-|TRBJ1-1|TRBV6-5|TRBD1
TGTGCCAGCAGGAGGACCAGGGGGGACACTGAAGCTTTCTTT
CASRRTRGDTEAFF
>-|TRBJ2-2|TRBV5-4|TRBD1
TGTGCCAGCAGCCCCCCCTCGGGACAGTCGATCGGGGAGCTGTTTTTT
CASSPPSGQSIGELFF
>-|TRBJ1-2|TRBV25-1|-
TGTGCCACCTCCGGGGGGGTTGATGGCTACACCTTC
CATSGGVDGYTF
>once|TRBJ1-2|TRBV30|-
TGTGCCTGGAGTGTACGAACCGGGTCTGGCTACACCTTC
CAWSVRTGSGYTF
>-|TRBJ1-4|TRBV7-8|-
TGTGCCAGCAGCCTTTCCCGTATGGAAAAACTGTTTTTT
CASSLSRMEKLFF
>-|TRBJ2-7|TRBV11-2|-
TGTGCCAGCAGCTTAGCACCGGGTGGGGCCCTCGAGCAGTACTTC
CASSLAPGGALEQYF
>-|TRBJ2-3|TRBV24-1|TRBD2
TGTGCCACCAGTTGGAGCGGGGGAAGCACAGATACGCAGTATTTT
CATSWSGGSTDTQYF